One and the same sample provided the 27 T cell receptor beta chains below, sequenced in a study of T cell responses to AZD1222 COVID-19 vaccine. Clones were read by immunoSEQ multiplex PCR, and TCRdb kept only the in-frame ones, dropping some. The repertoire has tens of thousands of clones, nearly 90% of them found once; the top ten carry less than 3.5%. This specimen was peripheral blood, taken on day 0 of MenACWY control vaccination. The receptors originated from an adult in good health.

The chain employs TRBV7-2 and TRBJ2-3, with TRBD2 matching 14 bases. The CDR3 runs to 16 residues. Looked up from germline, CDR1 is SGHTA and CDR2 is FQGNSA. V dropped 1 base and J dropped 5; count of bases not matched to a gene: 2. In DNA form, the CDR3 reads TGTGCCAGCAGCTTAGTAGGGACTAGCGGGGGAGATACGCAGTATTTT. This sequence encodes CASSLVGTSGGDTQYF.

Only a few counts were recorded for this clone. The chain is built from TRBV27 and TRBJ2-3; a possible D gene is TRBD2 (6 bases). CDR1 is MNHEY, CDR2 SMNVEV, per germline (reference sequence). V lost 1 base, J lost 2 bases, and 13 bases lay in between. The CDR3 is made up of 16 amino acids. The CDR3 sequence: CASSLFALAPTDTQYF. The CDR3 DNA reads TGTGCCAGCAGTTTATTTGCACTAGCCCCCACAGATACGCAGTATTTT.

V gene TRBV12-5 combines with J gene TRBJ2-5, with TRBD2 as a possible D gene (5 bases). Germline values: CDR1 LGHNT, CDR2 FRNRAP. The ends were cut back, 6 bases at V and 0 bases at J, with 14 bases in the middle. The CDR3 consists of 15 residues. The CDR3 region is CASGGVRPYQETQYF. Written as DNA, the CDR3 is TGTGCTAGTGGCGGGGTTCGGCCATACCAAGAGACCCAGTACTTC.

This chain joins TRBV7-9 and TRBJ2-7; TRBD2 matches at 8 bases. Germline V CDR1 and CDR2: SEHNR, FQNEAQ (reference sequence). V shed 10 bases and J 2 bases; nucleotides not matched to a gene: 10. This CDR3 is 14 amino acids long. The CDR3 is CATAMVAGTYEQYF. The CDR3 DNA follows: TGTGCCACCGCTATGGTAGCGGGGACCTACGAGCAGTACTTC.

The CDR3 loop reads CASSLAGSYNEQFF. The CDR3 nucleotides are TGTGCCAGCAGCTTAGCGGGCTCCTACAATGAGCAGTTCTTC. The V call is TRBV7-6, the J call TRBJ2-1; D unresolved. Germline CDR1 SGHVS, CDR2 FNYEAQ. The CDR3 spans 14 residues. The ends were cut back, 0 bases at V and 0 bases at J, with 3 bases in the middle.

The chain links TRBV7-8 to TRBJ1-1; a weak D match, TRBD1 (5 bases). CDR3 length: 15 amino acids. V was cut by 3 bases and J by 3 bases, with 14 bases left in between. The germline V gene encodes CDR1 SGHVS and CDR2 FQNEAQ. The chain's CDR3 is CASSLRGRRHTEAFF. The CDR3 bases are TGTGCCAGCAGCTTGAGGGGTCGGCGGCACACTGAAGCTTTCTTT.

This rearrangement joins TRBV28 to TRBJ1-5; no clear D. Germline lookup yields CDR1 MDHEN and CDR2 SYDVKM. V was cut by 3 bases and J by 4 bases, with 10 bases left in between. This CDR3 contains 14 residues. In DNA, the CDR3 is TGTGCCAGCAGTTTTACCAGCCAGAATCAGCCCCAGCATTTT. This codes for CASSFTSQNQPQHF.

The CDR3 DNA follows: TGTGCCAGCAGTTACTCAACGGAGAACTATGGCTACACCTTC. It codes for CASSYSTENYGYTF. V and J are TRBV6-5 and TRBJ1-2; D not certain. V lost 0 bases, J lost 2 bases, and 7 bases lay in between. Germline V gene data show CDR1 as MNHEY and CDR2 as SVGAGI. The CDR3 spans 14 residues.

This clone was found once. The V and J genes are TRBV27 and TRBJ2-7; D gene uncertain. Deletions cut 5 bases from V and 2 bases from J, with 10 bases between. CDR3 length: 13 amino acids. Germline CDR1 and CDR2: MNHEY and SMNVEV (reference sequence). The CDR3 nucleotides are TGTGCCAGCAGTCCCGCACCCCCCTACGAGCAGTACTTC. As protein: CASSPAPPYEQYF.

This chain links TRBV9 with TRBJ2-1, with D uncertain. The germline CDR1 and CDR2 sequences are SGDLS and YYNGEE. The CDR3 is made up of 15 amino acids. Trimming took off 0 bases at V and 4 bases at J, with 11 bases between the two ends. In nucleotides, the CDR3 is TGTGCCAGCAGCGTAGCGGACGGTGAATACAATGAGCAGTTCTTC. Its translation: CASSVADGEYNEQFF.

Concerning this clone itself: The junction and the germline gene differ at one end; a read error may be behind it. The chain uses TRBV7-2 and TRBJ1-1; a weak D match, TRBD1 (5 bases). This CDR3 is 16 amino acids long. Germline V CDR1 and CDR2: SGHTA, FQGNSA. The CDR3 DNA reads TGTGCCAGCAGCTTAGGGGGGGGATTATCGAACTCTGAAGCTTTCTTT. Encoded protein: CASSLGGGLSNSEAFF.

V usage is TRBV10-3 and J usage is TRBJ2-7; D might be TRBD2 (5 bases). V was clipped by 0 bases and J by 4 bases, with 13 bases between them. The germline gives CDR1 ENHRY, CDR2 SYGVKD. The CDR3 totals 15 residues. The CDR3 DNA reads as TGTGCCATCAGTGAGTCGAGGGCCAGGCGTTACGAGCAGTACTTC. It codes for CAISESRARRYEQYF.

This rearrangement joins TRBV4-1 to TRBJ1-2; weak D call: TRBD1 (6 bases). Germline lookup yields CDR1 MGHRA and CDR2 YSYEKL. The germline V and J ends were trimmed by 0 bases and 8 bases, with 16 bases remaining between them. The CDR3 is 15 amino acids. The CDR3 coding sequence is TGCGCCAGCAGCCAAGATTACCAGGGGTTCGGGGGCTACACCTTC. Its protein product is CASSQDYQGFGGYTF.

This clone was seen a few times. This chain links TRBV7-9 with TRBJ1-1; the D gene is possibly TRBD1 (5 bases). CDR3 length: 15 residues. The ends were cut back, 5 bases at V and 8 bases at J, with 21 bases in the middle. CDR1 is SEHNR and CDR2 is FQNEAQ in the germline V gene (reference sequence). The CDR3 DNA sequence: TGTGCCAGCAGCGTCCTAATGGGAGGGGTCGGGGAAGCTTTCTTT. It translates to CASSVLMGGVGEAFF.

This chain's CDR3 is CASSIGQFSNQPQHF. The CDR3 DNA follows: TGTGCCAGTAGTATCGGGCAATTTAGCAATCAGCCCCAGCATTTT. The chain is built from TRBV19 and TRBJ1-5; D is unclear. The CDR3 is 15 residues long. Trimming removed 3 bases from V and 0 bases from J, with 9 bases in between. CDR1 and CDR2 (germline): LNHDA, SQIVND (reference sequence).

This rearrangement joins TRBV4-3 to TRBJ1-4; no reliable D call. From germline, CDR1 is LGHNA and CDR2 YSLEER. The CDR3 contains 15 residues. V shed 0 bases and J shed 8 bases, with 13 bases lying between them. In nucleotides, the CDR3 is TGCGCCAGCAGCCAAGATTCGCGTGGAGTCGAAAAACTGTTTTTT. Its translation: CASSQDSRGVEKLFF.

A remark on this clone: The germline gene is not matched at one end of the junction; a read error may be the cause. This chain's CDR3 is CASIVGGSFNSPLHF. The DNA for the CDR3 is TGTGCCAGCATTGTTGGGGGCTCCTTTAATTCACCCCTCCACTTT. The chain links TRBV28 to TRBJ1-6; maybe TRBD1 (6 bases). Germline V gene sequence: CDR1 MDHEN, CDR2 SYDVKM. This CDR3 contains 15 residues.

This chain links TRBV27 with TRBJ1-1, with D possibly matching TRBD1 (5 bases). V was clipped by 6 bases and J by 7 bases, with 18 bases between them. There are 14 residues in the CDR3. CDR1 is MNHEY, CDR2 SMNVEV, per germline (reference sequence). Here the CDR3 DNA reads TGTGCCAGCAGAAACCTGCTTCAGGGCGATGAAGCTTTCTTT. As protein: CASRNLLQGDEAFF.

J is TRBJ2-1 and V is TRBV24-1; either TRBD1 or TRBD2 may fit D (5 bases each). Germline V CDR1 and CDR2: KGHDR, SFDVKD. This CDR3 contains 14 residues. Trimming left V 4 bases short and J 6 bases short, with 12 bases between. The CDR3 protein is CATSDPGTINEQFF. The CDR3 DNA sequence: TGTGCCACCAGTGACCCCGGGACGATCAATGAGCAGTTCTTC.

V usage is TRBV5-1 and J usage is TRBJ1-2; 8 bases agree with TRBD1. This CDR3 has 14 residues. CDR1 is SGHRS, CDR2 YFSETQ, per germline. V was pared by 0 bases and J by 4 bases, with 2 bases of the junction left unmatched. CDR3 sequence (DNA): TGCGCCAGCAGCTTGGACAGGGGGTTCTATGGCTACACCTTC. Its protein is CASSLDRGFYGYTF. The full variable domain, with the rest looked up from reference TRBV5-1 and TRBJ1-2, is KAGVTQTPRYLIKTRGQQVTLSCSPISGHRSVSWYQQTPGQGLQFLFEYFSETQRNKGNFPGRFSGRQFSNSRSEMNVSTLELGDSALYLCASSLDRGFYGYTFGSGTRLTVV.

The chain has TRBV2 and TRBJ1-1; D ambiguous. V lost 4 bases to trimming and J lost 10 bases, with 13 bases between them. The CDR3 length is 12 residues. CDR1 and CDR2 from the germline V gene are SNHLY and FYNNEI. CDR3: CASSAGLWGAFF. The CDR3 DNA follows: TGTGCCAGCAGTGCGGGCCTTTGGGGAGCTTTCTTT.

The rearrangement links TRBV4-1 to TRBJ1-5; the match to TRBD1 covers 7 bases. This CDR3 region has 16 residues. With 4 bases clipped from V and 3 bases from J, the junction kept 9 bases outside the gene matches. Germline V gene lookup returns CDR1 MGHRA and CDR2 YSYEKL. The CDR3 loop is CASSPQGPNINQPQHF. CDR3 coding DNA: TGCGCCAGCAGCCCACAGGGGCCTAATATCAATCAGCCCCAGCATTTT.

The chain recombines TRBV15 with TRBJ1-3; 7 nucleotides match TRBD1. The V gene end was trimmed by 5 bases and the J gene end by 1 base; junction bases not matched to a gene: 8. Looked up from germline, CDR1 is LNHNV and CDR2 is YYDKDF (reference sequence). The CDR3 has 16 residues. The CDR3 sequence: CATSETGVPSGNTIYF. CDR3 nucleotides: TGTGCCACCAGCGAAACAGGGGTTCCTTCTGGAAACACCATATATTTT.

The chain is built from TRBV7-9 and TRBJ1-1; the D gene is possibly TRBD1 (5 bases). CDR3 size: 14 residues. Germline CDR1 is SEHNR and CDR2 is FQNEAQ (reference sequence). With 5 bases removed from V and 4 bases from J, the gap between germline ends came to 14 bases. CDR3 bases: TGTGCCAGCAGCCTGGGACTGCGGGGCACTGAAGCTTTCTTT. Its protein is CASSLGLRGTEAFF.

The chain links TRBV7-8 to TRBJ2-1; 8 bases are shared with TRBD2. Germline lookup yields CDR1 SGHVS and CDR2 FQNEAQ. The J segment lost 1 base and the V segment lost 5 bases, leaving 4 bases of the junction unmatched. The CDR3 length is 15 residues. CDR3 DNA sequence: TGTGCCAGCAGCCTCGGGGGGGGATCCTACAATGAGCAGTTCTTC. This encodes CASSLGGGSYNEQFF.

This chain uses TRBV5-5 with TRBJ1-6; D remains ambiguous. The V and J ends lost 0 bases and 0 bases respectively, with 10 bases between them. The CDR3 consists of 17 residues. Germline V gene sequence: CDR1 SGHKS, CDR2 YYEKEE (reference sequence). Written as DNA, the CDR3 is TGTGCCAGCAGCTTGGTCTGGGCTAGCTCCTATAATTCACCCCTCCACTTT. Residues: CASSLVWASSYNSPLHF.

The chain links TRBV4-2 to TRBJ2-7, with unresolved D. Germline CDR1 and CDR2: LGHNA and YNFKEQ. The CDR3 spans 13 residues. Deletions cut 4 bases from V and 2 bases from J, with 9 bases between. CDR3 in amino acids: CASSPKPTYEQYF. The CDR3 DNA reads TGTGCCAGCAGCCCCAAGCCCACCTACGAGCAGTACTTC.